This T cell receptor beta chain was identified during a study of neurological immune-mediated disorders. This clonotype has a count of ten or more. The antigen remains undetermined. General observations from the study: HTLV-1-associated myelopathy had the most TCR clonal expansion, and multiple sclerosis had the least, less than healthy controls. There was no clinical or MRI feature that was associated with the multiple sclerosis repertoire cluster.

The method for making cDNA was 5'RACE, and it used 10-nucleotide random UMIs. TCRdb analysed the 5' RACE reads with MiXCR anew, one entry per CDR3 protein. The top ten hold 5.5% to 7.5% of the sample, which has approximately 50,000 distinct CDR3 sequences, 3.8% seen once. CDR3 length: 15 residues. The V and J ends lost 5 bases and 4 bases, in that order; junction bases with no gene match: 9. Germline CDR1 and CDR2: SGHVS and FQNEAQ. The chain links TRBV7-8 to TRBJ2-7; 9 bases line up with TRBD2. The sequenced material came from PBMCs. The sequence was obtained from a man aged 55-75 years with multiple sclerosis. The CDR3 DNA follows: TGTGCCAGCAGCCCCCGGGGAGCGGGGGGTTACGAGCAGTACTTC. Its translation: CASSPRGAGGYEQYF. Full variable domain (missing parts from reference TRBV7-8 and TRBJ2-7): GAGVSQSPRYKVAKRGQDVALRCDPISGHVSLFWYQQALGQGPEFLTYFQNEAQLDKSGLPSDRFFAERPEGSVSTLKIQRTQQEDSAVYLCASSPRGAGGYEQYFGPGTRLTVT.